This T cell receptor (beta chain) was found in a study of cytomegalovirus exposure and HLA in healthy donors. The overall study: The roughly 120 validation repertoires matched the roughly 700 first-cohort repertoires in platform, a later analysis reported.

TCRdb keeps only in-frame clones here, not all; method: immunoSEQ multiplex PCR. Seen here are about 330,000 clones, roughly 88% observed once, and the top ten hold around 0.8%. V was shortened by 0 bases and J by 3 bases, with 18 bases between the two germline ends. CDR1 and CDR2 from the germline V gene are GTSNPN and SVGIG (reference sequence). CDR3 length: 16 residues. The sample holds one count of this clone. The sequenced material came from PBMCs. V and J are TRBV30 and TRBJ2-7; perhaps TRBD1 as D (5 bases). The clonotype comes from a woman between 18 and 30 years old in good health and CMV-seronegative. CDR3 loop: CAWSVRRPKGHYEQYF. The DNA of the CDR3 is TGTGCCTGGAGTGTACGTCGTCCTAAGGGGCACTACGAGCAGTACTTC.